These 31 T cell receptor beta chains originate from one sample sequenced in a study of blood T cell repertoires in COVID-19. Generated by immunoSEQ multiplex PCR, the TCRdb table keeps only in-frame clones and is missing some. The sample records about 210,000 clones, approximately 86% being singletons. What was sequenced was PBMCs or T cells enriched from blood (not recorded which). The receptors come from a woman aged 25 to 39 who had been exposed to COVID-19.

The V and J genes are TRBV23-1 and TRBJ2-4; D unresolved. TRBV23-1 is annotated as an ORF whose role is uncertain. V lost 3 bases to trimming and J lost 1 base, with 7 bases between them. The CDR3 loop spans 14 amino acids. CDR3 residues: CASSHGRAKNIQYF. The CDR3, as DNA: TGCGCCAGCAGTCACGGTCGGGCCAAAAACATTCAGTACTTC.

The chain joins TRBV19 to TRBJ1-1, with D possibly TRBD1 on 5 matching bases. Between the trimmed V and J ends, which lost 3 bases and 2 bases, there was a span of 10 bases. From germline, CDR1 is LNHDA and CDR2 SQIVND (reference sequence). The CDR3 is 14 residues long. The CDR3 DNA follows: TGTGCCAGTAGTATGCGGGGGTCCAACACTGAAGCTTTCTTT. Its translation is CASSMRGSNTEAFF. The whole variable domain, filled in from reference TRBV19 and TRBJ1-1, reads DGGITQSPKYLFRKEGQNVTLSCEQNLNHDAMYWYRQDPGQGLRLIYYSQIVNDFQKGDIAEGYSVSREKKESFPLTVTSAQKNPTAFYLCASSMRGSNTEAFFGQGTRLTVV.

This rearrangement joins TRBV11-2 to TRBJ2-2; possible D gene TRBD1, 6 bases. This CDR3 comprises 18 residues. Germline CDR1 reads SGHAT; CDR2 reads FQNNGV. Trimming stripped 3 bases from V and 6 bases from J, with 23 bases between. The CDR3 DNA reads TGTGCCAGCAGCTTTAACAAACAGGGCGGCCTCCCCGCCGGGGAGCTGTTTTTT. It specifies CASSFNKQGGLPAGELFF.

This clone was seen only a few times. The V and J genes are TRBV14 and TRBJ1-2; 11 nucleotides line up with TRBD1. CDR3 size: 16 residues. The J segment lost 7 bases and the V segment lost 0 bases, leaving 7 bases of the junction unmatched. Per the germline V gene, CDR1 is SGHDN and CDR2 is FVKESK. The CDR3: CASSQDSAGTGGGYTF. CDR3 DNA sequence: TGTGCCAGCAGCCAAGATTCGGCCGGGACAGGGGGTGGCTACACCTTC.

Here the CDR3 DNA reads TGTGCCAGTAGTTCAAAGCCGCCGGAACTAGCGGGGGGGAGTAATGAGCAGTTCTTC. Encoded protein: CASSSKPPELAGGSNEQFF. The chain couples TRBV19 to TRBJ2-1, with TRBD2 identical over 13 bases. Trimming took 5 bases from V and 7 from J; bases not matched to a gene: 17. CDR3 length: 19 residues. Germline V gene lookup returns CDR1 LNHDA and CDR2 SQIVND (reference sequence).

V usage is TRBV5-1 and J usage is TRBJ1-6; TRBD1 is a possible D gene (6 bases). V lost 0 bases to trimming and J lost 7 bases, with 11 bases between them. Germline V gives CDR1 SGHRS, CDR2 YFSETQ. CDR3 length: 15 amino acids. The CDR3 loop reads CASSLDRARNSPLHF. The CDR3 DNA is TGCGCCAGCAGCTTGGACAGGGCGAGGAATTCACCCCTCCACTTT.

The chain joins TRBV6-5 to TRBJ2-7; 10 bases line up with TRBD2. The CDR3 is made up of 16 amino acids. Looked up from germline, CDR1 is MNHEY and CDR2 is SVGAGI. The ends lost 0 bases at V and 3 bases at J; junction bases unmatched: 5. CDR3 sequence (DNA): TGTGCCAGCAGTTACTCGAAACTAGCGGGGAACTACGAGCAGTACTTC. This gives the protein CASSYSKLAGNYEQYF.

This chain connects TRBV5-6 to TRBJ1-3; perhaps TRBD1 as D (5 bases). Deletions cut 4 bases from V and 2 bases from J, with 10 bases between. The CDR3 length is 14 residues. CDR1 is SGHDT, CDR2 YYEEEE, per germline. Written as DNA, the CDR3 is TGTGCCAGCAGCCCTAGGGGCACTGGAAACACCATATATTTT. The encoded protein is CASSPRGTGNTIYF.

The rearrangement joins TRBV2 to TRBJ1-5, with TRBD1 matching over 9 bases. Germline V lookup: CDR1 SNHLY, CDR2 FYNNEI. The CDR3 sequence is 15 residues long. V gave up 7 bases and J gave up 4 bases; unmatched junction bases: 8. Here the CDR3 reads CASTARTGENQPQHF. In nucleotides, the CDR3 is TGTGCCAGCACCGCCAGGACAGGGGAAAATCAGCCCCAGCATTTT.

The chain employs TRBV5-1 and TRBJ2-2, with 9 bases identical to TRBD1. The germline CDR1 and CDR2 sequences are SGHRS and YFSETQ. The CDR3 is made up of 15 amino acids. Losses at the gene ends were 2 bases for V and 3 bases for J; bases not matched to a gene: 2. DNA of the CDR3: TGCGCCAGCAGCTTACAGGGGGCGGACACCGGGGAGCTGTTTTTT. It yields the protein CASSLQGADTGELFF.

This clone showed up just a few times. The chain recombines TRBV24-1 with TRBJ2-5; 7 positions match TRBD1. V was pared by 3 bases and J by 4 bases, with 10 bases of the junction left unmatched. This CDR3 is 16 amino acids long. In germline, CDR1 is KGHDR, CDR2 SFDVKD. This CDR3 reads CATSDRRQGIVETQYF. In nucleotides, the CDR3 is TGTGCCACCAGTGATAGGCGACAGGGAATAGTAGAGACCCAGTACTTC.

The genes are TRBV5-1 and TRBJ1-2; 10 bases are a match to TRBD1. Germline V gives CDR1 SGHRS, CDR2 YFSETQ. The CDR3 runs to 15 residues. Trimming took 4 bases from V and 3 from J; bases not matched to a gene: 6. The CDR3 DNA sequence: TGCGCCAGCAGCGTAACCGGACAGGGGGACTATGGCTACACCTTC. It is translated as CASSVTGQGDYGYTF.

Written as DNA, the CDR3 is TGTGCCAGCAGTATTGGACACCAGGATGGCTACACCTTC. Translating it yields CASSIGHQDGYTF. The rearrangement links TRBV28 to TRBJ1-2, with a weak D call TRBD1 (5 bases). Germline lookup yields CDR1 MDHEN and CDR2 SYDVKM. The CDR3 has 13 residues. Trimming left V 5 bases short and J 6 bases short, with 13 bases between.

The chain has TRBV25-1 and TRBJ1-3; 7 nucleotides align to TRBD1. The CDR3 is 17 residues long. Germline assignment: CDR1 MGHDK and CDR2 SYGVNS. V lost 2 bases to trimming and J lost 0 bases; unmatched junction nucleotides: 7. The CDR3 spells CASSEGQGVFSGNTIYF. The CDR3 DNA reads as TGTGCCAGCAGTGAAGGTCAGGGGGTTTTCTCTGGAAACACCATATATTTT.

This clone was counted a few times. This chain links TRBV18 with TRBJ1-2, with TRBD1 matching 9 bases. The germline CDR1 and CDR2 sequences are KGHSH and LQKENI. The CDR3 contains 14 residues. V dropped 2 bases and J dropped 7; count of bases not matched to a gene: 5. In DNA, the CDR3 is TGTGCCAGCTCACCAACGGACAGGGGCGGTGGCTACACCTTC. It translates to CASSPTDRGGGYTF.

The gene calls are TRBV3-1 (or the pseudogene TRBV3-2) and TRBJ1-2; possible D gene TRBD1, 6 bases. This CDR3 is built from 15 residues. The V gene's germline CDR1 is LGHDT and CDR2 YNNKEL (reference sequence). V lost 2 bases to trimming and J lost 0 bases, with 10 bases between them. Here the CDR3 reads CASSQKGVTNYGYTF. The CDR3 bases are TGTGCCAGCAGCCAAAAGGGGGTTACTAACTATGGCTACACCTTC.

This clone was picked up a small number of times. The CDR3 DNA reads TGTGCCAGCAGTCTCCGCGGGACAGGGGTACAGCCCCAGCATTTT. It is translated as CASSLRGTGVQPQHF. The rearrangement joins TRBV7-8 to TRBJ1-5; 10 positions agree with TRBD1. From germline, CDR1 is SGHVS and CDR2 FQNEAQ. V lost 6 bases and J lost 7; bases outside the gene matches: 9. The CDR3 sequence is 15 residues long.

This chain joins TRBV19 and TRBJ1-5, with 7 bases that match TRBD1. In germline, CDR1 is LNHDA, CDR2 SQIVND (reference sequence). This CDR3 has 14 residues. Trimming at V came to 5 bases and at J to 4 bases, leaving 5 bases not matched to a gene. CDR3 nucleotide sequence: TGTGCCAGTAGTTATCGACAGGGAAATCAGCCCCAGCATTTT. Translation: CASSYRQGNQPQHF.

The CDR3 DNA reads as TGTGCCAGCAGCTTAGGCGGGAGCAACTATGGCTACACCTTC. The encoded protein is CASSLGGSNYGYTF. The V call is TRBV11-3, the J call TRBJ1-2; D call uncertain. CDR3 length: 14 residues. Per the germline V gene, CDR1 is SGHNT and CDR2 is YENEEA. Deletions cut 1 base from V and 2 bases from J, with 8 bases between. Full variable domain (outside the CDR3, taken from reference TRBV11-3 and TRBJ1-2): EAGVVQSPRYKIIEKKQPVAFWCNPISGHNTLYWYLQNLGQGPELLIRYENEEAVDDSQLPKDRFSAERLKGVDSTLKIQPAELGDSAVYLCASSLGGSNYGYTFGSGTRLTVV.

The J gene is TRBJ1-2, the V gene TRBV14; D unresolved. The V end was cut by 1 base, the J end by 8 bases, with 17 bases between. Germline CDR1 reads SGHDN; CDR2 reads FVKESK. This CDR3 comprises 15 residues. In nucleotides, the CDR3 is TGTGCCAGCAGCCAAGTTCTTGGTGGGAGGAACGGCTACACCTTC. Encoded protein: CASSQVLGGRNGYTF.

The sample holds one count of this clone. The V call is TRBV19, the J call TRBJ2-3; D is possibly TRBD2 (6 bases). The germline gives CDR1 LNHDA, CDR2 SQIVND (reference sequence). V dropped 3 bases and J dropped 0 bases, with 10 bases sitting between them. This CDR3 has 15 residues. The CDR3 reads CASSMTGESTDTQYF. Here the CDR3 DNA reads TGTGCCAGTAGTATGACGGGGGAGAGCACAGATACGCAGTATTTT.

The chain combines TRBV29-1 with TRBJ1-3; no reliable D call. The V gene's germline CDR1 is SQVTM and CDR2 ANQGSEA. V gave up 2 bases and J gave up 3 bases, with 5 bases separating them. This CDR3 spans 12 amino acids. The CDR3, as DNA: TGCAGCGTTGAATCCAGTGGAAACACCATATATTTT. This translates into CSVESSGNTIYF.

The chain employs TRBV2 and TRBJ1-4; 10 positions match TRBD1. Germline CDR1 reads SNHLY; CDR2 reads FYNNEI. The V and J ends lost 1 base and 8 bases, in that order; junction bases with no gene match: 4. CDR3 length: 15 amino acids. The CDR3 spells CASSEEATGGEKLFF. The DNA of the CDR3 is TGTGCCAGCAGTGAAGAAGCGACAGGGGGCGAAAAACTGTTTTTT.

The sample holds one count of this clone. The chain carries TRBV4-2 and TRBJ1-1, with TRBD1 as a possible D gene (5 bases). CDR1 and CDR2 (germline): LGHNA, YNFKEQ. The CDR3 runs 15 residues. V was trimmed by 4 bases and J by 4 bases, leaving 16 bases between them. CDR3 region: CASSLLGTGGTEAFF. The CDR3 DNA follows: TGTGCCAGCAGCCTCCTAGGAACGGGGGGCACTGAAGCTTTCTTT.

This chain connects TRBV7-9 to TRBJ1-2, with D uncertain. The V and J ends lost 5 bases and 5 bases respectively, with 6 bases between them. The CDR3 loop spans 11 amino acids. The germline V gene has CDR1 SEHNR and CDR2 FQNEAQ (reference sequence). DNA of the CDR3: TGTGCCAGCAGCAATCGGTATGGCTACACCTTC. It encodes CASSNRYGYTF.

The chain carries TRBV11-3 and TRBJ2-5, with 7 bases fitting TRBD1. CDR1 and CDR2 from the germline V gene are SGHNT and YENEEA. V was clipped by 4 bases and J by 5 bases; unmatched bases: 16. The CDR3 covers 17 residues. The CDR3: CASSSGYFTGVHETQYF. For the CDR3, the DNA is TGTGCCAGCAGCTCAGGGTACTTCACAGGGGTTCACGAGACCCAGTACTTC.

The chain has TRBV10-1 and TRBJ2-5, with D perhaps TRBD2 (5 bases). The CDR3 sequence is 11 residues long. Germline V gene data show CDR1 as WNHNN and CDR2 as SYGVQD (reference sequence). Trimming stripped 4 bases from V and 5 bases from J, with 5 bases between. CDR3 nucleotides: TGCGCCAGCAGTGCGGGGGAGACCCAGTACTTC. Translated: CASSAGETQYF.

The J gene is TRBJ1-1, the V gene TRBV29-1; 8 bases fit TRBD1. The V gene end was trimmed by 5 bases and the J gene end by 5 bases; junction bases not matched to a gene: 7. The germline CDR1 and CDR2 sequences are SQVTM and ANQGSEA. The CDR3 is 13 residues long. The CDR3, as DNA: TGCAGCGTTTATACAGGGGGGAAAACTGAAGCTTTCTTT. Its translation: CSVYTGGKTEAFF.

J is TRBJ2-7 and V is TRBV7-8, with a possible D match to TRBD2 (6 bases). V lost 4 bases to trimming and J lost 2 bases, with 12 bases between them. CDR3 length: 14 residues. From germline, CDR1 is SGHVS and CDR2 FQNEAQ. The CDR3 DNA reads as TGTGCCAGCAGCTACGGAGGGGAGCCCTACGAGCAGTACTTC. The encoded protein is CASSYGGEPYEQYF.

The rearrangement links TRBV11-2 to TRBJ2-5; D is uncertain. CDR1 is SGHAT, CDR2 FQNNGV, per germline. The CDR3 is 12 amino acids. V lost 4 bases and J lost 4, with 7 bases in between. The CDR3: CASSSYLETQYF. CDR3 coding DNA: TGTGCCAGCAGCTCCTACCTAGAGACCCAGTACTTC.

The chain carries TRBV12-3 or TRBV12-4 and TRBJ2-7, with 7 bases lining up with TRBD1. V dropped 7 bases and J dropped 5; count of bases not matched to a gene: 5. The CDR3 is 12 amino acids. CDR3: CASKTTGDEQYF. The CDR3 nucleotides read TGTGCCAGCAAAACCACAGGGGACGAGCAGTACTTC.